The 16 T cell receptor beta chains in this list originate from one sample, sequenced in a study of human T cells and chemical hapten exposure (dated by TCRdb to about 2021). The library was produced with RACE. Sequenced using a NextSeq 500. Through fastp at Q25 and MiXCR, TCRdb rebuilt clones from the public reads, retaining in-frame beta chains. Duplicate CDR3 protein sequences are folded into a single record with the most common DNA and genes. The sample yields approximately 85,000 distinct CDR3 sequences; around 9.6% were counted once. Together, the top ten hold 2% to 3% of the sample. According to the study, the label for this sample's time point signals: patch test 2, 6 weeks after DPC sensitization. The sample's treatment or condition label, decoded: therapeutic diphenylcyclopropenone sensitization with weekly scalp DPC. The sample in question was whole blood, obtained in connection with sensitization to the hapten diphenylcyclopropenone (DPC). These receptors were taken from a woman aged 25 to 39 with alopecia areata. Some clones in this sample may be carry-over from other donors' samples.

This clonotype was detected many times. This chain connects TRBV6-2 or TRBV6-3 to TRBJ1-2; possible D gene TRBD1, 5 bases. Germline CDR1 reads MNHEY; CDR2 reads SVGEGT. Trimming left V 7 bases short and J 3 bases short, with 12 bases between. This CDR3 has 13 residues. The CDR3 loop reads CASTRDAYYGYTF. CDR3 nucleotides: TGTGCCAGCACCCGGGACGCATACTATGGCTACACCTTC.

CDR3 sequence (DNA): TGTGCCAGCAGCTTGGGCGGGAGTCCGGCCGAGCAGTACTTC. Its translation is CASSLGGSPAEQYF. The rearrangement joins TRBV5-4 to TRBJ2-7, with TRBD2 matching over 7 bases. CDR3 size: 14 residues. Germline V lookup: CDR1 SGHNT, CDR2 YYREEE (reference sequence). Trimming removed 0 bases from V and 6 bases from J; junction bases left unmatched: 6.

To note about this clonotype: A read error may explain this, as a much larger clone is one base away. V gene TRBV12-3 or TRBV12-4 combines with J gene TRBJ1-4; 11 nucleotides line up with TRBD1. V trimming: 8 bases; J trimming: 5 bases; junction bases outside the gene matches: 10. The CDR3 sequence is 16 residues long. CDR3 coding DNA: TGTGCCAGCGGTCGGACAGGGGGCTCAGGAAATGAAAAACTGTTTTTT. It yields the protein CASGRTGGSGNEKLFF.

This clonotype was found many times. CDR3 nucleotides: TGTGCCAGCAGCCATTCCGGGACAGGAGTTTACGAGCAGTACTTC. Amino acids: CASSHSGTGVYEQYF. V gene TRBV3-1 combines with J gene TRBJ2-7, with 8 bases that match TRBD1. J lost 4 bases, V lost 3 bases, and 8 bases had no gene match. CDR3 length: 15 residues. The germline V gene encodes CDR1 LGHDT and CDR2 YNNKEL (reference sequence).

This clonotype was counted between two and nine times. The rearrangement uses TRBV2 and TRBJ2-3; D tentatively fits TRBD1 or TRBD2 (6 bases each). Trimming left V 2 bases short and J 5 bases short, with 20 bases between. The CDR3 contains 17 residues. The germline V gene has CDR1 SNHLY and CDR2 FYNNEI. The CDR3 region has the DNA TGTGCCAGCAGTGAACGTTGGCCCGGAGGGGGTCGAGATACGCAGTATTTT. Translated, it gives CASSERWPGGGRDTQYF.

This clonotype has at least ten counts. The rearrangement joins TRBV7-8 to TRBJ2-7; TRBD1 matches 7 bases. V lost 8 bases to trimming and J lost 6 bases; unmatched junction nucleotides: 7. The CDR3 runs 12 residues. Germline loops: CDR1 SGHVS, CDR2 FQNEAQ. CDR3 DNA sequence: TGTGCCAGCTCAGGGGGTAGTGGCGAGCAGTACTTC. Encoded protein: CASSGGSGEQYF.

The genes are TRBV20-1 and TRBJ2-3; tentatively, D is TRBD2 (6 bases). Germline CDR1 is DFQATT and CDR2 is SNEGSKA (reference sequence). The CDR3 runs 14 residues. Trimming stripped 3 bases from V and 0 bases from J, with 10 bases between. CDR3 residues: CSASLAGSTDTQYF. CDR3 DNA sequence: TGCAGTGCTAGCTTGGCGGGAAGCACAGATACGCAGTATTTT.

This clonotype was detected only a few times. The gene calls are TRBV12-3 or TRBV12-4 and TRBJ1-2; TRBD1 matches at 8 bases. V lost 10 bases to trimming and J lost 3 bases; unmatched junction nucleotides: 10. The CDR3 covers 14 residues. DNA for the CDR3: TGTGCCACCACACAGGGGGTTCGGGACTATGGCTACACCTTC. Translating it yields CATTQGVRDYGYTF.

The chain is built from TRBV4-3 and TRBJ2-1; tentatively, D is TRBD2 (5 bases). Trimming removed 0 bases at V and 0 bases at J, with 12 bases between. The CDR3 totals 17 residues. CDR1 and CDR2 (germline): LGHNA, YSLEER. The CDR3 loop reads CASSQEGRGSSYNEQFF. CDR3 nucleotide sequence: TGCGCCAGCAGCCAAGAGGGTCGGGGAAGCTCCTACAATGAGCAGTTCTTC.

This CDR3 is CAISANPGSTDTQYF. DNA for the CDR3: TGTGCCATCAGCGCAAACCCGGGGAGCACAGATACGCAGTATTTT. The rearrangement joins TRBV10-3 to TRBJ2-3, with D possibly TRBD2 on 5 matching bases. From germline, CDR1 is ENHRY and CDR2 SYGVKD. Trimming left V 6 bases short and J 0 bases short, with 13 bases between. CDR3 length: 15 amino acids.

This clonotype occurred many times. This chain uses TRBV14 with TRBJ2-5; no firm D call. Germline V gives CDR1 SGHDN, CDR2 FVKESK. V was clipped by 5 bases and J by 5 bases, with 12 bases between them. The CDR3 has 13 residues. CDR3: CASSGRARETQYF. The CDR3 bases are TGTGCCAGCAGCGGCCGGGCGCGGGAGACCCAGTACTTC.

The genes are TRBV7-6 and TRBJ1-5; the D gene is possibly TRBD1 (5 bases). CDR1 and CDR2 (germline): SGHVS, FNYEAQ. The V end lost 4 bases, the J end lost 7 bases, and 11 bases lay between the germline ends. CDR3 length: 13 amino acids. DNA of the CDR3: TGTGCCAGCAGCTCGTTAACAGGCCAGCCCCAGCATTTT. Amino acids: CASSSLTGQPQHF.

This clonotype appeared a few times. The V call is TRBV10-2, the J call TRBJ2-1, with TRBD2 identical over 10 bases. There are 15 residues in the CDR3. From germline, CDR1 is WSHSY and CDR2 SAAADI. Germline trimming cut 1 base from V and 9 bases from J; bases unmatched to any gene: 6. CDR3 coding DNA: TGCGCCAGCAGTGAGTACCCAGCGGGGGGGCGTGAGCAGTTCTTC. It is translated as CASSEYPAGGREQFF.

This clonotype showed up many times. CDR3 amino acids: CASSLARGSDTQYF. The CDR3 nucleotides are TGTGCCAGCAGTTTAGCGCGTGGGTCAGATACGCAGTATTTT. The rearrangement links TRBV12-3 or TRBV12-4 to TRBJ2-3, with D hard to call. Trimming removed 0 bases at V and 4 bases at J, with 8 bases between. The length of the CDR3 is 14 residues.

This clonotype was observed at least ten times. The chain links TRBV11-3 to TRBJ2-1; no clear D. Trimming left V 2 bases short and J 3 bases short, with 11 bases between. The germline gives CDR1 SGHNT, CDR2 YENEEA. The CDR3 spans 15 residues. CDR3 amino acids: CASSLNPGVYNEQFF. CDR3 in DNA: TGTGCCAGCAGCTTAAACCCCGGTGTCTACAATGAGCAGTTCTTC. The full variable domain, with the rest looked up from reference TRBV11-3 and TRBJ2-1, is EAGVVQSPRYKIIEKKQPVAFWCNPISGHNTLYWYLQNLGQGPELLIRYENEEAVDDSQLPKDRFSAERLKGVDSTLKIQPAELGDSAVYLCASSLNPGVYNEQFFGPGTRLTVL.

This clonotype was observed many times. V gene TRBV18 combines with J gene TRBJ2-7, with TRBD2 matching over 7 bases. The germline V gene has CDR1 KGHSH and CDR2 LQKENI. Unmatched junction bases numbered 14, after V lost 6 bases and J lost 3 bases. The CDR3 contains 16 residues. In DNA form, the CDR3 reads TGTGCCAGCTCGTCACACGGGGGGACCGGGGGCTACGAGCAGTACTTC. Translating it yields CASSSHGGTGGYEQYF. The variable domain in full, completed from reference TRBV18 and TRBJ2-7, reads NAGVMQNPRHLVRRRGQEARLRCSPMKGHSHVYWYRQLPEEGLKFMVYLQKENIIDESGMPKERFSAEFPKEGPSILRIQQVVRGDSAAYFCASSSHGGTGGYEQYFGPGTRLTVT.